Below, 9 T cell receptor beta chains from the same sample are listed, as sequenced in a study of cytomegalovirus exposure and HLA in healthy donors. The PCR had 60 Vbeta and 13 Jbeta primers. TCRdb's copy holds only in-frame clones and misses some; the assay was immunoSEQ multiplex PCR. The data hold some 75,000 clones, with about 79% observed a single time. Source material: PBMCs. The receptor source for this set is a man younger than 35 in good health and CMV-seropositive.

This chain links TRBV6-1 with TRBJ2-5; 7 positions agree with TRBD1. Germline CDR1 reads MNHNS; CDR2 reads SASEGT. V was pared by 7 bases and J by 2 bases, with 10 bases of the junction left unmatched. The CDR3 is 15 amino acids. The CDR3 sequence: CASIRQGRDQETQYF. Here the CDR3 DNA reads TGTGCCAGCATTAGACAGGGCCGGGATCAAGAGACCCAGTACTTC.

The chain carries TRBV7-2 and TRBJ2-1; possibly TRBD2 for D (6 bases). With 3 bases removed from V and 7 bases from J, the gap between germline ends came to 19 bases. The CDR3 is 16 amino acids. Germline CDR1 reads SGHTA; CDR2 reads FQGNSA. The CDR3 DNA is TGTGCCAGCAGCTTTAGTATTAGCGGAGGGGAGAATGAGCAGTTCTTC. Translated: CASSFSISGGENEQFF.

This chain joins TRBV10-3 and TRBJ2-5; 12 bases fit TRBD2. Germline-derived CDR1 and CDR2 are ENHRY and SYGVKD. The CDR3 extends over 18 amino acids. Trimming took 6 bases from V and 4 from J; bases not matched to a gene: 15. The CDR3 nucleotides read TGTGCCATCAGCGAAGGGCTAGCGGGAGGGGAGAGCCGAGAGACCCAGTACTTC. Encoded protein: CAISEGLAGGESRETQYF.

The CDR3 nucleotides are TGTGCCAGCAGCTTTACAGGGGATACTGAAGCTTTCTTT. This translates into CASSFTGDTEAFF. The J gene is TRBJ1-1, the V gene TRBV7-9; 7 bases fit TRBD1. Trimming removed 3 bases from V and 5 bases from J; junction bases left unmatched: 3. This CDR3 region has 13 residues. Germline V gene sequence: CDR1 SEHNR, CDR2 FQNEAQ (reference sequence).

The J gene is TRBJ2-7, the V gene TRBV20-1; D may be TRBD1 (6 bases). V gave up 5 bases and J gave up 4 bases, with 9 bases separating them. This CDR3 has 11 residues. Per germline, CDR1 DFQATT and CDR2 SNEGSKA (reference sequence). The CDR3, as DNA: TGCAGTGCTTCCACAGGGTACGAGCAGTACTTC. The encoded protein is CSASTGYEQYF.

CDR3 loop: CASSDQGTNEKLFF. The DNA of the CDR3 is TGTGCCAGCAGTGATCAGGGTACTAATGAAAAACTGTTTTTT. This rearrangement joins TRBV2 to TRBJ1-4; tentative D call: TRBD1 (5 bases). Trimming removed 3 bases from V and 2 bases from J, with 7 bases in between. The CDR3 is 14 amino acids. The germline gives CDR1 SNHLY, CDR2 FYNNEI.

The genes are TRBV2 and TRBJ1-1, with unresolved D. CDR1 is SNHLY, CDR2 FYNNEI, per germline. V lost 5 bases to trimming and J lost 0 bases, with 7 bases between them. CDR3 length: 13 residues. The CDR3 DNA is TGTGCCAGCAGTCCCAGCGTGAACACTGAAGCTTTCTTT. Translating it yields CASSPSVNTEAFF. The variable domain in full, with the rest retrieved from reference TRBV2 and TRBJ1-1, is EPEVTQTPSHQVTQMGQEVILRCVPISNHLYFYWYRQILGQKVEFLVSFYNNEISEKSEIFDDQFSVERPDGSNFTLKIRSTKLEDSAMYFCASSPSVNTEAFFGQGTRLTVV.

The V call is TRBV6-5, the J call TRBJ2-7; D not resolved. Germline loops: CDR1 MNHEY, CDR2 SVGAGI. The germline V and J ends were trimmed by 3 bases and 2 bases, with 11 bases remaining between them. There are 14 residues in the CDR3. CDR3 bases: TGTGCCAGCAGTTATCGACTGAAACCCTACGAGCAGTACTTC. Translation gives CASSYRLKPYEQYF.

V and J are TRBV29-1 and TRBJ1-1; D may be TRBD1 (6 bases). V lost 5 bases to trimming and J lost 4 bases, with 23 bases between them. CDR3 length: 16 amino acids. In germline, CDR1 is SQVTM, CDR2 ANQGSEA. The CDR3 is CSVFTFRLGARTEAFF. The CDR3 DNA is TGCAGCGTTTTTACGTTCCGATTGGGGGCGCGCACTGAAGCTTTCTTT.